A single sample is the source of the 10 T cell receptor beta chains below, sequenced in a study of shared clonotypes between healthy human individuals. Profiling relied on immunoSEQ multiplex PCR, and the TCRdb table lists in-frame clones only, not all of them. The table includes about 680,000 clones, 74% detected once. Input material: memory CD4+ T cells sorted from blood. Regarding subset: CD45RA-negative fraction. These receptors all come from a woman aged 25 to 45 in good health.

The rearrangement uses TRBV19 and TRBJ2-7; 11 positions match TRBD2. The CDR3 is 13 amino acids. Germline CDR1 LNHDA, CDR2 SQIVND (reference sequence). Trimming at V came to 5 bases and at J to 6 bases, leaving 3 bases not matched to a gene. Here the CDR3 reads CASSLAGGSEQYF. CDR3 in DNA: TGTGCCAGTAGTCTAGCGGGAGGATCCGAGCAGTACTTC.

The chain joins TRBV4-2 to TRBJ1-1; 8 bases align to TRBD1. CDR3 length: 15 residues. Losses at the gene ends were 5 bases for V and 4 bases for J; bases not matched to a gene: 9. Germline CDR1 is LGHNA and CDR2 is YNFKEQ. This chain's CDR3 is CASSVMRQGSTEAFF. For the CDR3, the DNA is TGTGCCAGCAGCGTAATGAGACAGGGGAGCACTGAAGCTTTCTTT.

The chain carries TRBV6-1 and TRBJ1-4, with D unclear. CDR1 and CDR2 from the germline V gene are MNHNS and SASEGT. Trimming removed 5 bases at V and 7 bases at J, with 8 bases between. There are 12 residues in the CDR3. The CDR3: CASSPLVEKLFF. As DNA, the CDR3 is TGTGCCAGCAGTCCCCTCGTTGAAAAACTGTTTTTT.

The chain couples TRBV12-5 to TRBJ2-5; TRBD2 agrees at 10 bases. V shed 6 bases, J shed 5 bases, and the junction held 12 bases outside the gene matches. Germline CDR1 and CDR2: LGHNT and FRNRAP. This CDR3 has 16 amino acids. Here the CDR3 reads CASGTGTSAGRETQYF. CDR3 nucleotides: TGTGCTAGTGGCACAGGGACTAGCGCCGGGAGGGAGACCCAGTACTTC.

This clone was observed a single time. The same CDR3 also results from other DNA sequences found in this sample. V usage is TRBV2 and J usage is TRBJ2-7; 8 nucleotides align to TRBD1. V shed 2 bases, J shed 6 bases, and the junction held 3 bases outside the gene matches. Germline assignment: CDR1 SNHLY and CDR2 FYNNEI. The CDR3 runs 13 residues. Written as DNA, the CDR3 is TGTGCCAGCAGTGAACAGGGGGCTGGCGAGCAGTACTTC. Protein sequence: CASSEQGAGEQYF.

This clone was found once. As DNA, the CDR3 is TGCAGCGTAGTCCCTAGCGGAAGACAAGAGACCCAGTACTTC. Its translation is CSVVPSGRQETQYF. This chain links TRBV29-1 with TRBJ2-5, with TRBD2 matching 7 bases. Germline values: CDR1 SQVTM, CDR2 ANQGSEA. This CDR3 is 14 amino acids long. V dropped 6 bases and J dropped 2; count of bases not matched to a gene: 9.

V usage is TRBV10-1 and J usage is TRBJ2-7; 7 positions match TRBD2. CDR3 size: 17 residues. The trim removed 6 bases at V and 1 base at J, leaving 15 bases unmatched. CDR1 and CDR2 (germline): WNHNN, SYGVQD (reference sequence). CDR3 in amino acids: CASSEGVWSGTSYEQYF. The CDR3 DNA is TGCGCCAGCAGCGAAGGGGTATGGAGCGGGACTTCCTACGAGCAGTACTTC.

The genes are TRBV27 and TRBJ2-1; 10 bases fit TRBD2. The CDR3 covers 15 residues. Germline values: CDR1 MNHEY, CDR2 SMNVEV (reference sequence). With V trimmed by 3 bases and J by 6 bases, 5 bases remained unmatched. CDR3 coding DNA: TGTGCCAGCAGTTTCGCTAGCGGGAGTAGCAATGAGCAGTTCTTC. Encoded protein: CASSFASGSSNEQFF.

This clone has just one count. V is TRBV11-2 and J is TRBJ1-4; D is uncertain. With 1 base removed from V and 4 bases from J, the gap between germline ends came to 10 bases. Germline V gives CDR1 SGHAT, CDR2 FQNNGV. The CDR3 runs 15 residues. The CDR3 protein is CASSLGLTVNEKLFF. The CDR3 bases are TGTGCCAGCAGCTTAGGCCTGACGGTTAATGAAAAACTGTTTTTT. The variable domain in full, with the rest retrieved from reference TRBV11-2 and TRBJ1-4, is EAGVAQSPRYKIIEKRQSVAFWCNPISGHATLYWYQQILGQGPKLLIQFQNNGVVDDSQLPKDRFSAERLKGVDSTLKIQPAKLEDSAVYLCASSLGLTVNEKLFFGSGTQLSVL.

The genes are TRBV5-1 and TRBJ2-3; the match to TRBD2 covers 10 bases. J gave up 1 base and V 2 bases, and 4 bases lay outside the gene matches. The CDR3 totals 16 residues. Germline-derived CDR1 and CDR2 are SGHRS and YFSETQ. CDR3 in amino acids: CASSLSGTSGTDTQYF. CDR3 sequence (DNA): TGCGCCAGCAGCTTATCCGGGACTAGCGGCACAGATACGCAGTATTTT.